Sequencing of this TCR beta chain was carried out in a study of shared clonotypes between healthy human individuals. The CDR3 loop spans 17 amino acids. Germline trimming cut 6 bases from V and 5 bases from J; bases unmatched to any gene: 15. Germline assignment: CDR1 SNHLY and CDR2 FYNNEI. Data came from immunoSEQ multiplex PCR; TCRdb stores just in-frame clones and leaves some out. The sample yields about 490,000 clones, roughly four fifths seen once. The receptor was isolated from a woman in her thirties or forties in good health. Some clones in this sample may be carry-over from other donors' samples. Sequenced input: PBMCs. This chain links TRBV2 with TRBJ1-4, with TRBD1 matching 7 bases. CDR3 sequence: CASSRQGSVLGNEKLFF. CDR3 nucleotide sequence: TGTGCCAGCAGCCGACAGGGTTCAGTCTTGGGAAATGAAAAACTGTTTTTT. Looking up the rest from reference TRBV2 and TRBJ1-4 gives the full variable domain: EPEVTQTPSHQVTQMGQEVILRCVPISNHLYFYWYRQILGQKVEFLVSFYNNEISEKSEIFDDQFSVERPDGSNFTLKIRSTKLEDSAMYFCASSRQGSVLGNEKLFFGSGTQLSVL.